This TCR beta chain was recorded in a study of human T cells and chemical hapten exposure. TCRdb recomputed calls from the RACE reads with MiXCR, one row per CDR3 protein. The data show some 81,000 distinct CDR3 sequences, about 9.2% seen once. With V trimmed by 2 bases and J by 3 bases, 9 bases remained unmatched. The germline CDR1 and CDR2 sequences are ENHRY and SYGVKD. The CDR3 extends over 18 amino acids. This sample's time point: healthy volunteer bleed at 6 weeks. The template was total RNA from unfractionated whole blood. Sequencing used whole blood. This TCR derives from a female donor in good health. Some clones in this sample may be carry-over from other donors' samples. This chain joins TRBV10-3 and TRBJ2-1; 11 nucleotides line up with TRBD2. CDR3 in amino acids: CAISEPPTSGAVYNEQFF. The DNA of the CDR3 is TGTGCCATCAGTGAGCCCCCGACTAGCGGGGCGGTCTACAATGAGCAGTTCTTC.